The 7 T cell receptor beta chains below come from one sample, sequenced in a study of blood T cells in healthy people across ages. A second about 7 to 11 cycle PCR used barcoded and J-beta primers. From the 5' RACE reads, TCRdb called clonotypes with MiXCR, one entry per CDR3 protein. The sample has hundreds of thousands of distinct CDR3 sequences, approximately 30% seen once; the top ten hold 15% to 17%. The source material was blood. The receptors shown here come from an elderly woman in good health.

J is TRBJ1-1 and V is TRBV9, with TRBD1 identical over 8 bases. CDR1 and CDR2 (germline): SGDLS, YYNGEE. This CDR3 has 16 amino acids. The J segment lost 3 bases and the V segment lost 4 bases, leaving 11 bases of the junction unmatched. The CDR3 spells CASSPTTTGADTEAFF. The CDR3 bases are TGTGCCAGCAGCCCTACTACGACAGGGGCAGACACTGAAGCTTTCTTT.

CDR3 in DNA: TGTGCCAGCAGTTTCCAGGGGCTCGAATCCCAAGAGACCCAGTACTTC. Protein sequence: CASSFQGLESQETQYF. The J gene is TRBJ2-5, the V gene TRBV12-3 or TRBV12-4, with D possibly TRBD1 on 6 matching bases. CDR3 length: 16 residues. Trimming removed 3 bases at V and 1 base at J, with 15 bases between.

This clonotype was counted at least ten times. The chain carries TRBV7-9 and TRBJ2-7; D remains unclear. V gave up 5 bases and J gave up 7 bases, with 9 bases separating them. The CDR3 sequence is 11 residues long. The germline CDR1 and CDR2 sequences are SEHNR and FQNEAQ (reference sequence). The CDR3 DNA follows: TGTGCCAGCAGCCAATCGCGGGAGCAGTACTTC. Translation: CASSQSREQYF.

On this clonotype itself: This may arise from a read error, as a much more abundant clone is one base away. V usage is TRBV7-9 and J usage is TRBJ2-1, with 11 bases lining up with TRBD2. Germline V gene data show CDR1 as SEHNR and CDR2 as FQNEAQ (reference sequence). There are 12 residues in the CDR3. The CDR3 here is CTSSPTSGKQFF. DNA for the CDR3: TGTACCAGCAGCCCGACTAGCGGGAAGCAGTTCTTC.

This clonotype was observed a few times. This chain connects TRBV7-2 to TRBJ1-1; TRBD1 might be the D (5 bases). Trimming shortened V by 3 bases and J by 6 bases, and 14 bases separated the two germline ends. CDR3 length: 14 amino acids. Germline V CDR1 and CDR2: SGHTA, FQGNSA. CDR3 loop: CASSLSQGWAEAFF. For the CDR3, the DNA is TGTGCCAGCAGCTTGAGTCAGGGTTGGGCTGAAGCTTTCTTT.

Points on this clonotype: Relative to the germline gene, one junction end is altered; a read error may explain this. V and J are TRBV9 and TRBJ2-7, with D tentatively TRBD1 or TRBD2 (5 bases each). The CDR3 is made up of 15 amino acids. From germline, CDR1 is SGDLS and CDR2 YYNGEE. The CDR3 DNA sequence: TGTGCCCGCAGCGCCGGGACGACTGGCTCCTACGAGCAGTACTTC. Translated, it gives CARSAGTTGSYEQYF.

In its sample, this clonotype was seen a few times. This chain links TRBV6-2 or TRBV6-3 with TRBJ2-2, with no clear D. V gave up 2 bases and J gave up 4 bases, with 11 bases separating them. The CDR3 runs 15 residues. From germline, CDR1 is MNHEY and CDR2 SVGEGT. CDR3 nucleotide sequence: TGTGCCAGCAGTTACGTAGGCAGGAGCACCGGGGAGCTGTTTTTT. This codes for CASSYVGRSTGELFF.